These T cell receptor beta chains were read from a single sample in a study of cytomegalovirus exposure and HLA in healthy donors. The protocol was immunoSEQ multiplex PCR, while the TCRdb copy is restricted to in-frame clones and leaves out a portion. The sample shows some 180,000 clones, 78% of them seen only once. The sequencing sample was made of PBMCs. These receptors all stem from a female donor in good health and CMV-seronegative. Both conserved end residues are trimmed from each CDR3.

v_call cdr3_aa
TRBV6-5 ASGGKPEVSYEQY
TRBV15 ATSTRGNEQF
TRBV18 ASSPPGTVSSLGELF
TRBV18 ASSPTTYYEQY
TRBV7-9 ASSLERDRGNVLT
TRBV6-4 ASSDEPRGQGYT
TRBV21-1 ASSPPPRQGGTEAF
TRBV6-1 ASSRRRAGELF
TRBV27 ASSSFPSYEQY
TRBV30 AWSVGSLTNEKLF
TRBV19 ASSTRWESSYGYT
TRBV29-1 SVRDDRGRDLETQY
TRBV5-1 ASSLGGDRTAF
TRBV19 ASSSGQGLIYEQY
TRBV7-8 ASSPSWGTTEQY
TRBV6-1 ASSVATGPQQY
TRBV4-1 ASSHTDRGLYEQY
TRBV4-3 ASSQRRGLGGYT
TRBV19 ASSGTGGEQY
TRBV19 ASSMGTSGGPNTGELF
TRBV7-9 ASSPYGTEQETQY
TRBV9 ASSAPNRGQRYEQY
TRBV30 AWRNRGMNEQY
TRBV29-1 SVEDLRRAENIQY
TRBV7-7 ASSLGLAGDTQY
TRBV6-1 ASRRREELYEQY
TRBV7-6 ASSLVAGFADTQY
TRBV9 ASSPGGVGTEAF
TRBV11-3 ASRSTGASGGSYEQY
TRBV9 ASSVPRASGSTDTQY
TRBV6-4 ASSAWETQY
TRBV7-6 ASSLVTGSAGNTIY
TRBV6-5 ASSYFRNTGELF
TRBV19 ASQSGSGTGELF
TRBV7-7 ASSLDRGTEAF
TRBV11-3 ASSLRLAGTDTQY
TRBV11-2 ASSFPGWEQF
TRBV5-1 ASSSLAGTDTQY
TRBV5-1 ASSIQGTSQETQY
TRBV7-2 ASSFHYNEQF
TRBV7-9 ASSPRWWGATGELF
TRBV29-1 SVTGPGTGNYGYT
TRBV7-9 ASSFRQGPAYEQY
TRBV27 ASSLQGSYEQY
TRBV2 ASSGSGTGQRNTEAF
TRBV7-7 ASSFGLAGLETQY
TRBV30 AWSGNGGKNTEAF
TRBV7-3 ASSLFGGGAEF
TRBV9 ASSVEPGGRGGGYT
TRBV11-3 ASSSGQVNTGELF
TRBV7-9 ASSRTSGFQETQY